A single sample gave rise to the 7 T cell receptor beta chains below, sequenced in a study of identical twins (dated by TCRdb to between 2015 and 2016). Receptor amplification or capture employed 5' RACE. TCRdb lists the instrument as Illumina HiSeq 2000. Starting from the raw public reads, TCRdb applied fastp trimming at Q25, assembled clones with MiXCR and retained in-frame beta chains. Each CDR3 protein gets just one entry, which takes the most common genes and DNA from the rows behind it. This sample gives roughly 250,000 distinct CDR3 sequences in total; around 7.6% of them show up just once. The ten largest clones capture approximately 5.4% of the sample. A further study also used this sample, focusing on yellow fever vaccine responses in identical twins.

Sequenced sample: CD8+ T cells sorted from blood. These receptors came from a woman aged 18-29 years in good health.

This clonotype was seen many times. The CDR3 region is CASSEAPGPNEQFF. Here the CDR3 DNA reads TGTGCCAGCAGTGAAGCCCCTGGGCCCAATGAGCAGTTCTTC. This sequence joins TRBV2 and TRBJ2-1; D is undetermined. This CDR3 contains 14 residues. Trimming took 0 bases from V and 6 from J, leaving 9 bases between them. The germline V gene has CDR1 SNHLY and CDR2 FYNNEI.

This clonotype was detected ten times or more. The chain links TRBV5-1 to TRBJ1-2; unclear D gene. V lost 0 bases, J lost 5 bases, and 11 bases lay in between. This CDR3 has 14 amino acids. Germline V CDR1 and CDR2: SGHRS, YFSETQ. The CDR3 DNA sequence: TGCGCCAGCAGCTTGGGGACGGACGCGTATGGCTACACCTTC. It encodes CASSLGTDAYGYTF.

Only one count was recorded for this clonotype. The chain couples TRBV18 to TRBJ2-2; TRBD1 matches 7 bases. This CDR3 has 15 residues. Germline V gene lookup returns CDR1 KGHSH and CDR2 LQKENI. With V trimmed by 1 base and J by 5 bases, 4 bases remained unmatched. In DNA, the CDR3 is TGTGCCAGCTCACCACGCCGGGACAGAACCGGGGAGCTGTTTTTT. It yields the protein CASSPRRDRTGELFF.

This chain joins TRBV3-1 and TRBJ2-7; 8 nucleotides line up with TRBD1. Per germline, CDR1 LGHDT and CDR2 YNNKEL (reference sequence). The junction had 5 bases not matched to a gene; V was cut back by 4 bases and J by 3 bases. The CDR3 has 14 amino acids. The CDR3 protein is CASSPGQGDYEQYV. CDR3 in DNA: TGTGCCAGCAGCCCTGGACAGGGCGACTACGAGCAGTACGTC.

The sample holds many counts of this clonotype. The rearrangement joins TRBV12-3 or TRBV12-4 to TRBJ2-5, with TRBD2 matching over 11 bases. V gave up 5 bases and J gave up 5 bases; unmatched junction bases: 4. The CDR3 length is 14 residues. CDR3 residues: CASSPRTSGETQYF. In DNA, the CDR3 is TGTGCCAGCAGTCCCCGGACTAGCGGGGAGACCCAGTACTTC.

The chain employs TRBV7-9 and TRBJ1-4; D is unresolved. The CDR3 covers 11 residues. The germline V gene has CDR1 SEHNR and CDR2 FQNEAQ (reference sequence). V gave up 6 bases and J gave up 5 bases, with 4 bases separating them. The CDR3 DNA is TGTGCCAGCAGGGGAAATGAAAAACTGTTTTTT. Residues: CASRGNEKLFF.

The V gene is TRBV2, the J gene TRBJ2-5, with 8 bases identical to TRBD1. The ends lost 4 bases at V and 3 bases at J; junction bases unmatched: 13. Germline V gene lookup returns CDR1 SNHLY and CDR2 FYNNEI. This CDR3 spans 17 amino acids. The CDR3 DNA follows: TGTGCCAGCAGTGCCCCGCCAGGGGGCGCGGAGAAAGAGACCCAGTACTTC. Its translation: CASSAPPGGAEKETQYF.